The rows below give T cell receptor beta chains drawn from one sample of a study of T-cell memory formation after mild COVID-19. TCRdb ran MiXCR on the 5' RACE reads and lists one entry per CDR3 protein. Here the sample spans roughly 620,000 distinct CDR3 sequences, about 20% being singletons. Sequenced material: PBMCs or a T cell subset sorted from them (not recorded which). The receptors originated from an adult woman who had mild COVID-19 (a few samples of this study predate the infection). Cell type and time point are not known. CDR3s include the opening cysteine and the closing phenylalanine or tryptophan. Fields, in order: D gene, clone size, V gene, CDR3 length, J gene, CDR3 DNA, CDR3 protein. A D gene is named only where the DNA matches it firmly. Clone size is given for some rows only: seen once, a few or many times, or a class if the clone is expanded.

d_call: .; clone_size: .; v_call: TRBV5-1; cdr3_length: 14; j_call: TRBJ2-5; cdr3_nt: TGCGCCAGCAGCGCGCAGGGGGGGGGAGAGACCCAGTACTTC; cdr3_aa: CASSAQGGGETQYF
d_call: TRBD1; clone_size: .; v_call: TRBV12-3/TRBV12-4; cdr3_length: 14; j_call: TRBJ2-7; cdr3_nt: TGTGCCAGCAGGGCCGGGACAGGGCATTACGAGCAGTACTTC; cdr3_aa: CASRAGTGHYEQYF
d_call: .; clone_size: .; v_call: TRBV5-5; cdr3_length: 13; j_call: TRBJ2-5; cdr3_nt: TGTGCCAGCAGCTCGACTTCGCGGGAGACCCAGTACTTC; cdr3_aa: CASSSTSRETQYF
d_call: .; clone_size: .; v_call: TRBV27; cdr3_length: 13; j_call: TRBJ1-2; cdr3_nt: TGTGCCAGCAGTTTACGCAGAGGCGATGGCTACACCTTC; cdr3_aa: CASSLRRGDGYTF
d_call: TRBD1; clone_size: few; v_call: TRBV4-2; cdr3_length: 18; j_call: TRBJ1-1; cdr3_nt: TGTGCCAGCAGCCAAGGGGGTCTGAGGGGGCTAAGGAACACTGAAGCTTTCTTT; cdr3_aa: CASSQGGLRGLRNTEAFF
d_call: .; clone_size: few; v_call: TRBV9; cdr3_length: 13; j_call: TRBJ2-2; cdr3_nt: TGTGCCAGCAGCGCGCAAAACACCGGGGAGCTGTTTTTT; cdr3_aa: CASSAQNTGELFF
d_call: TRBD2; clone_size: few; v_call: TRBV15; cdr3_length: 15; j_call: TRBJ2-1; cdr3_nt: TGTGCCACCAGCAGAGATCTAGCGGGAGAGGATGAGCAGTTCTTC; cdr3_aa: CATSRDLAGEDEQFF
d_call: .; clone_size: many; v_call: TRBV7-9; cdr3_length: 16; j_call: TRBJ2-7; cdr3_nt: TGTGCCAGCAGCCTACTAACTAGCTCCGGAACCTACGAGCAGTACTTC; cdr3_aa: CASSLLTSSGTYEQYF
d_call: .; clone_size: .; v_call: TRBV6-6; cdr3_length: 13; j_call: TRBJ2-2; cdr3_nt: TGTGCCACCTACCGAGGGGGCACCGGGGAGCTGTTTTTT; cdr3_aa: CATYRGGTGELFF
d_call: .; clone_size: few; v_call: TRBV4-2; cdr3_length: 15; j_call: TRBJ1-5; cdr3_nt: TGTGCCAGCAGCCAGGCCCGGGATAGCAATCAGCCCCAGCATTTT; cdr3_aa: CASSQARDSNQPQHF
d_call: TRBD2; clone_size: .; v_call: TRBV29-1; cdr3_length: 17; j_call: TRBJ2-3; cdr3_nt: TGCAGCGTTGCCCTTTGGAGGGAGGGCCTGGGCACAGATACGCAGTATTTT; cdr3_aa: CSVALWREGLGTDTQYF
d_call: .; clone_size: few; v_call: TRBV7-9; cdr3_length: 13; j_call: TRBJ2-5; cdr3_nt: TGTGCCAGCCGCGGGAACAGGCAAGAGACCCAGTACTTC; cdr3_aa: CASRGNRQETQYF
d_call: .; clone_size: many; v_call: TRBV9; cdr3_length: 14; j_call: TRBJ2-3; cdr3_nt: TGTGCCAGCAGCGTAGGATCGGTCACAGATACGCAGTATTTT; cdr3_aa: CASSVGSVTDTQYF
d_call: .; clone_size: .; v_call: TRBV7-8; cdr3_length: 15; j_call: TRBJ2-3; cdr3_nt: TGTGCCAGCAGCTTAAAAGCGGGCGATTCAGATACGCAGTATTTT; cdr3_aa: CASSLKAGDSDTQYF
d_call: .; clone_size: .; v_call: TRBV5-1; cdr3_length: 15; j_call: TRBJ2-7; cdr3_nt: TGCGCCAGCAGCTTAGACAGGATAATTTGTAACGAGCAGTACTTC; cdr3_aa: CASSLDRIICNEQYF
d_call: TRBD1; clone_size: .; v_call: TRBV4-1; cdr3_length: 15; j_call: TRBJ1-1; cdr3_nt: TGCGCCAGCAGCCACGACAGGGGAAAGAACACTGAAGCTTTCTTT; cdr3_aa: CASSHDRGKNTEAFF
d_call: .; clone_size: .; v_call: TRBV27; cdr3_length: 20; j_call: TRBJ2-6; cdr3_nt: TGTGCCAGCAGGGGGGACGACAGTTTCGGTTCCAGTTTTGGGGCCAACGTCCTGACTTTC; cdr3_aa: CASRGDDSFGSSFGANVLTF
d_call: TRBD2; clone_size: .; v_call: TRBV20-1; cdr3_length: 12; j_call: TRBJ2-5; cdr3_nt: TGCAGTGCTAGGCGGGAGCGAGAGACCCAGTACTTC; cdr3_aa: CSARRERETQYF
d_call: TRBD2; clone_size: few; v_call: TRBV3-1; cdr3_length: 17; j_call: TRBJ2-3; cdr3_nt: TGTGCCAGCAGCCAAGACCTGCGGGGGGACCTCACAGATACGCAGTATTTT; cdr3_aa: CASSQDLRGDLTDTQYF
d_call: TRBD1; clone_size: .; v_call: TRBV4-1; cdr3_length: 17; j_call: TRBJ2-3; cdr3_nt: TGCGCCAGCAGCCAAGAGAAGGAGAGGGGGCGTAAAGATACGCAGTATTTT; cdr3_aa: CASSQEKERGRKDTQYF
d_call: .; clone_size: .; v_call: TRBV7-9; cdr3_length: 15; j_call: TRBJ2-7; cdr3_nt: TGTGCCAGCAGCTTGGGGGGAGTCGTTCCCTACGAGCAGTACTTC; cdr3_aa: CASSLGGVVPYEQYF
d_call: TRBD2; clone_size: few; v_call: TRBV6-2/TRBV6-3; cdr3_length: 13; j_call: TRBJ2-5; cdr3_nt: TGTGCCAGCAGTTCTACGGCCGGGACTAAGCTTTACTTC; cdr3_aa: CASSSTAGTKLYF
d_call: .; clone_size: few; v_call: TRBV9; cdr3_length: 15; j_call: TRBJ2-7; cdr3_nt: TGTGCCAGCAGTCCTACGGTGATGGGCTCCTACGAGCAGTACTTC; cdr3_aa: CASSPTVMGSYEQYF
d_call: .; clone_size: few; v_call: TRBV7-3; cdr3_length: 16; j_call: TRBJ1-5; cdr3_nt: TGTGCCAGCAGCCTGGTAGGGGGGCCAAGCAATCAGCCCCAGCATTTT; cdr3_aa: CASSLVGGPSNQPQHF
d_call: .; clone_size: many; v_call: TRBV7-9; cdr3_length: 14; j_call: TRBJ2-3; cdr3_nt: TGTGCCAGCAGCCCCCAGGGACGCACAGATACGCAGTATTTT; cdr3_aa: CASSPQGRTDTQYF
d_call: .; clone_size: many; v_call: TRBV5-1; cdr3_length: 14; j_call: TRBJ1-1; cdr3_nt: TGCGCCAGCAGCTTGGCCCCTAGGGACACTGAAGCTTTCTTT; cdr3_aa: CASSLAPRDTEAFF
d_call: TRBD1; clone_size: .; v_call: TRBV4-1; cdr3_length: 15; j_call: TRBJ2-7; cdr3_nt: TGCGCCAGCAGCCAGGCGAGACAGGGGGAATACGAGCAGTACTTC; cdr3_aa: CASSQARQGEYEQYF
d_call: TRBD1; clone_size: few; v_call: TRBV12-3/TRBV12-4; cdr3_length: 16; j_call: TRBJ1-5; cdr3_nt: TGTGCCAGCAGTCAGACGACAGGGGCACTCAATCAGCCCCAGCATTTT; cdr3_aa: CASSQTTGALNQPQHF
d_call: TRBD1; clone_size: .; v_call: TRBV7-2; cdr3_length: 16; j_call: TRBJ2-2; cdr3_nt: TGTGCCAGCAGCTTAGAAGGGACAGGGACGTTCGGGGAGCTGTTTTTT; cdr3_aa: CASSLEGTGTFGELFF
d_call: .; clone_size: .; v_call: TRBV30; cdr3_length: 11; j_call: TRBJ2-1; cdr3_nt: TGTGCCTGGAACGACAACAATGAGCAGTTCTTC; cdr3_aa: CAWNDNNEQFF
d_call: TRBD2; clone_size: many; v_call: TRBV5-1; cdr3_length: 15; j_call: TRBJ2-1; cdr3_nt: TGCGCCAGCAGCTTGTCGACTAGCGGGGGGAATGAGCAGTTCTTC; cdr3_aa: CASSLSTSGGNEQFF
d_call: TRBD1; clone_size: .; v_call: TRBV6-5; cdr3_length: 14; j_call: TRBJ2-7; cdr3_nt: TGTGCCAGCAGACCGGGACAGGGGGTATCCGAGCAGTACTTC; cdr3_aa: CASRPGQGVSEQYF
d_call: TRBD2; clone_size: .; v_call: TRBV20-1; cdr3_length: 14; j_call: TRBJ2-1; cdr3_nt: TGCAGTGCTAGAAGCCTAGCGGGAGAGAATGAGCAGTTCTTC; cdr3_aa: CSARSLAGENEQFF
d_call: .; clone_size: few; v_call: TRBV7-9; cdr3_length: 18; j_call: TRBJ2-2; cdr3_nt: TGTGCCAGCAGCTCCCGGGATAGGGAGCGCGCGAACACCGGGGAGCTGTTTTTT; cdr3_aa: CASSSRDRERANTGELFF
d_call: TRBD1; clone_size: few; v_call: TRBV12-3/TRBV12-4; cdr3_length: 13; j_call: TRBJ1-6; cdr3_nt: TGTGCCACCCAGGACAGGGAAAATTCACCCCTCCACTTT; cdr3_aa: CATQDRENSPLHF
d_call: .; clone_size: few; v_call: TRBV2; cdr3_length: 11; j_call: TRBJ2-7; cdr3_nt: TGTGCCAGCAGTGAGACGGGAGAAGAGTACTTC; cdr3_aa: CASSETGEEYF
d_call: .; clone_size: .; v_call: TRBV14; cdr3_length: 13; j_call: TRBJ2-5; cdr3_nt: TGTGCCAGCAGCTCAGTAAACCAAGAGACCCAGTACTTC; cdr3_aa: CASSSVNQETQYF
d_call: TRBD2; clone_size: .; v_call: TRBV6-5; cdr3_length: 18; j_call: TRBJ2-7; cdr3_nt: TGTGCCAGCAGTCTAACCGGGACTAGCGCCACCTCGGGGTACGAGCAGTACTTC; cdr3_aa: CASSLTGTSATSGYEQYF
d_call: TRBD1; clone_size: few; v_call: TRBV6-5; cdr3_length: 15; j_call: TRBJ1-1; cdr3_nt: TGTGCCAGCAGTTACTCACCAGGGGGAGGGCCGGGCGCTTTCTTT; cdr3_aa: CASSYSPGGGPGAFF
d_call: TRBD2; clone_size: few; v_call: TRBV9; cdr3_length: 15; j_call: TRBJ2-1; cdr3_nt: TGTGCCAGCAGCGTAGGACTAGCGGGAGTGGGGGAGCAGTTCTTC; cdr3_aa: CASSVGLAGVGEQFF
d_call: TRBD2; clone_size: few; v_call: TRBV7-2; cdr3_length: 20; j_call: TRBJ2-1; cdr3_nt: TGTGCCAGCAGCCCCAGAGCCCGGGGACTAGCGGGTTATACGAACAATGAGCAGTTCTTC; cdr3_aa: CASSPRARGLAGYTNNEQFF
d_call: TRBD1; clone_size: .; v_call: TRBV4-1; cdr3_length: 19; j_call: TRBJ2-5; cdr3_nt: TGCGCCAGCAGCCACATGAACCCGAGGGGGGACAGGGGGAAAGAGACCCAGTACTTC; cdr3_aa: CASSHMNPRGDRGKETQYF
d_call: .; clone_size: many; v_call: TRBV7-3; cdr3_length: 13; j_call: TRBJ2-7; cdr3_nt: TGTGCCAGCAGCCGGGGACTTTCCTACGAGCAGTACTTC; cdr3_aa: CASSRGLSYEQYF
d_call: .; clone_size: .; v_call: TRBV2; cdr3_length: 18; j_call: TRBJ2-5; cdr3_nt: TGTGCCAGCAGTGGACGACATATCGGCCAGGGGAGTTGGGAGACCCAGTACTTC; cdr3_aa: CASSGRHIGQGSWETQYF
d_call: .; clone_size: .; v_call: TRBV4-1; cdr3_length: 16; j_call: TRBJ2-2; cdr3_nt: TGCGCCAGCAGCCAAGCAAATGGGGCCAGTAGCGGGGAGCTGTTTTTT; cdr3_aa: CASSQANGASSGELFF
d_call: .; clone_size: few; v_call: TRBV20-1; cdr3_length: 12; j_call: TRBJ1-2; cdr3_nt: TGCAGTGCTAGTCGGGGTAATGATGGCTACACCTTC; cdr3_aa: CSASRGNDGYTF
d_call: .; clone_size: few; v_call: TRBV4-1; cdr3_length: 13; j_call: TRBJ2-7; cdr3_nt: TGCGCCAGCAGCCAGAGTCGGTGGGACGAGCAGTACTTC; cdr3_aa: CASSQSRWDEQYF
d_call: .; clone_size: .; v_call: TRBV7-9; cdr3_length: 15; j_call: TRBJ2-7; cdr3_nt: TGTGCCAGCAGCTTGGTAAGCGGTCGTTCCTACGAGCAGTACTTC; cdr3_aa: CASSLVSGRSYEQYF
d_call: .; clone_size: few; v_call: TRBV6-2/TRBV6-3; cdr3_length: 14; j_call: TRBJ1-1; cdr3_nt: TGTGCCAGCAGTTACTCTCGAGCGAACACTGAAGCTTTCTTT; cdr3_aa: CASSYSRANTEAFF
d_call: .; clone_size: .; v_call: TRBV20-1; cdr3_length: 14; j_call: TRBJ1-2; cdr3_nt: TGCAGTGCTAGGGGGAGGCAGGGCAACTATGGCTACACCTTC; cdr3_aa: CSARGRQGNYGYTF
d_call: TRBD2; clone_size: .; v_call: TRBV29-1; cdr3_length: 16; j_call: TRBJ2-7; cdr3_nt: TGCAGCGTTGACGGGCTAGCGGGAGCTATCGACTACGAGCAGTACTTC; cdr3_aa: CSVDGLAGAIDYEQYF
d_call: .; clone_size: few; v_call: TRBV7-9; cdr3_length: 21; j_call: TRBJ1-1; cdr3_nt: TGTGCCAGCAGCCCACTTCAGCCGACGGTCGTACGGCTCCAGCCGTACACTGAAGCTTTCTTT; cdr3_aa: CASSPLQPTVVRLQPYTEAFF
d_call: .; clone_size: .; v_call: TRBV5-1; cdr3_length: 14; j_call: TRBJ1-1; cdr3_nt: TGCGCCAGCTACTCCGGGACAATGAACACTGAAGCTTTCTTT; cdr3_aa: CASYSGTMNTEAFF
d_call: .; clone_size: few; v_call: TRBV14; cdr3_length: 14; j_call: TRBJ2-2; cdr3_nt: TGTGCCAGCAGCCAAGAAATTAACACCGGGGAGCTGTTTTTT; cdr3_aa: CASSQEINTGELFF